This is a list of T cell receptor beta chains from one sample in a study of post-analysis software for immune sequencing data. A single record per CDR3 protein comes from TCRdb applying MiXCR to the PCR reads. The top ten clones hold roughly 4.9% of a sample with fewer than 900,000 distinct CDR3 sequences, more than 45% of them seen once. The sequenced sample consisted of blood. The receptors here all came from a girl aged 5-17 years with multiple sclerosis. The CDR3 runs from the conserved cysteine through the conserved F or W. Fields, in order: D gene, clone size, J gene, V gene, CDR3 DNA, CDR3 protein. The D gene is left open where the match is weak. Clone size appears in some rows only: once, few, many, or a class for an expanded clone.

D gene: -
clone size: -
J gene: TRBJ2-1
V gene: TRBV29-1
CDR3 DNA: TGCAGCGTTGGACAGGCTAGCCACAATGAGCAGTTCTTC
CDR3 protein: CSVGQASHNEQFF

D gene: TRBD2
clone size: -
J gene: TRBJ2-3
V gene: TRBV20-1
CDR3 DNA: TGCAGTGCGACCCGTCTCGGGACTAGGAGCACAGATACGCAGTATTTT
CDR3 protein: CSATRLGTRSTDTQYF

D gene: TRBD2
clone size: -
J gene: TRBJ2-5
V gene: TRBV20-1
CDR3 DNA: TGCAGTGCTAGTGGTTGGCAGGGAGCGGGGGGCCTCCAAGAGACCCAGTACTTC
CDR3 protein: CSASGWQGAGGLQETQYF

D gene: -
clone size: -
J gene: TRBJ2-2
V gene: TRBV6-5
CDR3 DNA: TGTGCCAGCAGACCCCGGGCTCCCCTCCCCGGGGAGCTGTTTTTT
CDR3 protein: CASRPRAPLPGELFF

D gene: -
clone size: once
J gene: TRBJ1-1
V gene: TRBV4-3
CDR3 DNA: TGCGCCAGCAGCCAAGCGAGGGGAACTGAAGCTTTCTTT
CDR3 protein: CASSQARGTEAFF

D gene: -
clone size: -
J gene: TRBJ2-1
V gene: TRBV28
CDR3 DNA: TGTGCCAGCAGTTTTGAGTGGAGACTAGGGTCCGACAATGAGCAGTTCTTC
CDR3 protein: CASSFEWRLGSDNEQFF

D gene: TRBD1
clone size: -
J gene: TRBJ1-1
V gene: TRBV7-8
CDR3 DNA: TGTGCCAGCAGCTTAGTTTGGGCAGGGGGAATAGGTGGGACTGAAGCTTTCTTT
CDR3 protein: CASSLVWAGGIGGTEAFF

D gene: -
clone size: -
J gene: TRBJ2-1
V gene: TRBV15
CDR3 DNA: TGTGCCACCAGCACCGGGACGCCCTACAATGAGCAGTTCTTC
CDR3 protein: CATSTGTPYNEQFF

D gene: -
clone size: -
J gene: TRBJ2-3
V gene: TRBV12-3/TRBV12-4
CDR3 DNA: TGTGCCAGCACCCGCCTGGGGGGGCTAGAGGGAGATACGCAGTATTTT
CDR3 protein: CASTRLGGLEGDTQYF

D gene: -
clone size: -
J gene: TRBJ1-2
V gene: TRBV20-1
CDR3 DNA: TGCAGTGCTAGCATGCTGACAAGAGAGTCTGGCTACACCTTC
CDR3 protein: CSASMLTRESGYTF

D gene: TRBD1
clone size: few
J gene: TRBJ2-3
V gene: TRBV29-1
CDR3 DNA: TGCAGCGTCGATCACAGGGGGCGGACAGATACGCAGTATTTT
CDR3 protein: CSVDHRGRTDTQYF

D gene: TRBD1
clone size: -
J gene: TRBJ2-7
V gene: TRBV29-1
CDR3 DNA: TGCAGCGTTGAGGGTGGACAGGGGCAGTACTTC
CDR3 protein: CSVEGGQGQYF

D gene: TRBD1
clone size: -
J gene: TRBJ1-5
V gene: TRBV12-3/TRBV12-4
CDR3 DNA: TGTGCCAGCAGCCCATCCGGAGACAGGGTCAATCAGCCCCAGCATTTT
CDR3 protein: CASSPSGDRVNQPQHF

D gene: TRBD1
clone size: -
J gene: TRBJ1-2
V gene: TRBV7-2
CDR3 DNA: TGTGCCAGCAGCTTAGAGGGGACAGTTGGCTACACCTTC
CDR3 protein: CASSLEGTVGYTF

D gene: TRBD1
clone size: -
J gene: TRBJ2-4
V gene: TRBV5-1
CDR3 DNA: TGCGCCAGCAGCTTGGGGGGCCCGACAGGGGAGGACATTCAGTACTTC
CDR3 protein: CASSLGGPTGEDIQYF

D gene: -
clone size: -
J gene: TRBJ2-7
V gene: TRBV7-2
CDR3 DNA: TGTGCCAGCAGCCACCGGGGCGGCTACGAGCAGTACTTC
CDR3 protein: CASSHRGGYEQYF

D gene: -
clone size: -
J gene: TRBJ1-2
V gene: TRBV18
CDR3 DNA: TGTGCCAGCTCACCAATGTCAGGGACTGGGTACGGCTACACCTTC
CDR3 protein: CASSPMSGTGYGYTF

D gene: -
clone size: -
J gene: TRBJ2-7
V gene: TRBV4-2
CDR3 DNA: TGTGCCAGCAGCCGAGGGGATGGCGGGGTGACCTCCTACGAGCAGTACTTC
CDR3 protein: CASSRGDGGVTSYEQYF

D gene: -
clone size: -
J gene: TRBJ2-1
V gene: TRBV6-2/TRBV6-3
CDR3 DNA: TGTGCCAGCAGTTACCCACAACCGAATGAGCAGTTCTTC
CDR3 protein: CASSYPQPNEQFF

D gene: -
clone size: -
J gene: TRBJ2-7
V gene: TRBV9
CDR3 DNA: TGTGCCAGCAGCGTATGGGCTAGGGGGGACGAGCAGTACTTC
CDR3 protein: CASSVWARGDEQYF

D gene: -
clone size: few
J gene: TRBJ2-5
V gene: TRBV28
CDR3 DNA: TGTGCCAGCAAGTTGGGAGCCTTAAAAGAGACCCAGTACTTC
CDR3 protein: CASKLGALKETQYF

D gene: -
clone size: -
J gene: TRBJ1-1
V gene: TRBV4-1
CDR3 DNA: TGCGCCAGCAGCCAGGGGGATCGGACTGAAGCTTTCTTT
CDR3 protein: CASSQGDRTEAFF

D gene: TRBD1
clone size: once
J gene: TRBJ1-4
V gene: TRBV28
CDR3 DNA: TGTGCCAGCAGTCCCCAACAGGGGCTAAAGGGTGAAAAACTGTTTTTT
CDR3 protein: CASSPQQGLKGEKLFF

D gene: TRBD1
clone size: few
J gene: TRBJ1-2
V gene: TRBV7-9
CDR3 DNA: TGTGCCAGCAGCTCCTCCCCCCGGGGGCAGGGGGGTAACTATGGCTACACCTTC
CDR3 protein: CASSSSPRGQGGNYGYTF

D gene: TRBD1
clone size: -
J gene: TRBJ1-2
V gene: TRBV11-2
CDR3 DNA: TGTGCCAGCAGCTTAGGAGACAGGGTTGGCTACACCTTC
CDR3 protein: CASSLGDRVGYTF

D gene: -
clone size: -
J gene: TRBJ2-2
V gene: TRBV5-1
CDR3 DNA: TGCGCCAGCGAAAGCACCGGGGAGCTGTTTTTT
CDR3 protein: CASESTGELFF

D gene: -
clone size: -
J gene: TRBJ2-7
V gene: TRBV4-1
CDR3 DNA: TGCGCCAGCACCAACCAAGAGGCACCCTACGAGCAGTACTTC
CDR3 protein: CASTNQEAPYEQYF

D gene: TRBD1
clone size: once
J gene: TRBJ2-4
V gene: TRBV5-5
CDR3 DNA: TGTGCCGGCAGCCCTGGACAGGGGGCGTACATTCAGTACTTC
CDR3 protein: CAGSPGQGAYIQYF

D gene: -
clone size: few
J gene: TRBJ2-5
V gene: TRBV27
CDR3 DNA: TGTGCCCTGGGCAGCGAAGAGACCCAGTACTTC
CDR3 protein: CALGSEETQYF

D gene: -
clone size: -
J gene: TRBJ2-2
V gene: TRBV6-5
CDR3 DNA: TGTGCCAGCAGCTTAACGATAGGTGGGATGACGAACACCGGGGAGCTGTTTTTT
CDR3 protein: CASSLTIGGMTNTGELFF

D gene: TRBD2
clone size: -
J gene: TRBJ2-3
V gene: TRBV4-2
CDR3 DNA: TGTGCCAGCAGCCAAGAAGGACTAGCGGGCACAGATACGCAGTATTTT
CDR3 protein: CASSQEGLAGTDTQYF

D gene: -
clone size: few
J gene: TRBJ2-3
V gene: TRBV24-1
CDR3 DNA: TGTGCCACGCAGACTACGACCACAGATACGCAGTATTTT
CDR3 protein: CATQTTTTDTQYF

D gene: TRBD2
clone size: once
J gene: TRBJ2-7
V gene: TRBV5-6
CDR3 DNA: TGTGCCAGCAGCTTGGGACTAGCGGGAATAAATGAGCAGTACTTC
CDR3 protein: CASSLGLAGINEQYF

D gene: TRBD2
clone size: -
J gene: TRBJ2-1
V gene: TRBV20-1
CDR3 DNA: TGCAGTGCTAGGGGGGGATCCGGGACTAGCGGGAGGGCCTCCTACAATGAGCAGTTCTTC
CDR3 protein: CSARGGSGTSGRASYNEQFF

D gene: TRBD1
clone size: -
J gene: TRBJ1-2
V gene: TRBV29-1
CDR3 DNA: TGCAGCGTACCCATCGGGACAGGGAATGGCTACACCTTC
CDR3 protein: CSVPIGTGNGYTF

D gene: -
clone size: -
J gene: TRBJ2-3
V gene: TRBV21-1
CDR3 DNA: TGTGCCAGCAGCAAAAAGGATAGCTGCACAGATACGCAGTATTTT
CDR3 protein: CASSKKDSCTDTQYF

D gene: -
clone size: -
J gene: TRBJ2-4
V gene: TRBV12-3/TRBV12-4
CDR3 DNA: TGTGCCAGCAGTGCAGACAAAAACATTCAGTACTTC
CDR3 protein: CASSADKNIQYF

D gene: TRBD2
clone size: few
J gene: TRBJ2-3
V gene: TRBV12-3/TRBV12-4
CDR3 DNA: TGTGCCAGCAGTCCCCAGCGGGATTATCTAGATACGCAGTATTTT
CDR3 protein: CASSPQRDYLDTQYF

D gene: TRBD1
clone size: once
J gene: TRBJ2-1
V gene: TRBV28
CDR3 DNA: TGTGCCAGCAGTTTGGGACAGAGGAACAATGAGCAGTTCTTC
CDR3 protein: CASSLGQRNNEQFF

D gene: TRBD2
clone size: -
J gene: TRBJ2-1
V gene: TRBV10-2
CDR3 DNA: TGCGCCAGCACTCCATTCGGACTAGCCAGGAGGAGTGGCAATGAGCAGTTCTTC
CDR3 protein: CASTPFGLARRSGNEQFF

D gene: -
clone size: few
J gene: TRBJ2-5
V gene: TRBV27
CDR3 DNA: TGTGCCAGCAGTTTCCAGGGACTCCAAGAGACCCAGTACTTC
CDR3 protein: CASSFQGLQETQYF

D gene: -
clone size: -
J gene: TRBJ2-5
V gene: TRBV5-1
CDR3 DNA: TGCGCCAGCAGCTTGTTTCCAGATGAGACCCAGTACTTC
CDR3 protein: CASSLFPDETQYF

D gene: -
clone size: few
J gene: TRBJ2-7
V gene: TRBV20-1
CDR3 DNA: TGCAGTGCTAGTCCCTCAATAACCGGACGGGGCAGCGAGCAGTACTTC
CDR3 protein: CSASPSITGRGSEQYF

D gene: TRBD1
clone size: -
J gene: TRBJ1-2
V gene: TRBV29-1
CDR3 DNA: TGCAGCGCTACGGGACAGGGGGCTGGTGGCTACACCTTC
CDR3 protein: CSATGQGAGGYTF

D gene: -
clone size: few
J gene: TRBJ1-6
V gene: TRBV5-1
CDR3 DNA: TGCGCCAGCAGCTTGGAGGCGACCCATAATTCACCCCTCCACTTT
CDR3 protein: CASSLEATHNSPLHF

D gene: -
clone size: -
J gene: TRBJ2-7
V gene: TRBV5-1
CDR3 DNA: TGCGCCAGCAGCCCCATCCCTAAGGTTGGGGCGGAGGAGCAGTACTTC
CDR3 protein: CASSPIPKVGAEEQYF